This is a list of T cell receptor beta chains from one sample in a study of cytomegalovirus exposure and HLA in healthy donors. Method: immunoSEQ multiplex PCR; TCRdb's copy keeps in-frame clones and lacks some. The table lists about 94,000 clones, around 66% of them singletons. The specimen was PBMCs. The receptors were sampled from a man aged 25-40 years in good health and CMV-seronegative. Each CDR3 is given with its conserved first and last residue. A D gene is named only where the DNA matches it firmly. Clone size, where shown, is once, few, many, or a class for clones that have expanded.

clone_size: NA
v_call: TRBV14
d_call: NA
j_call: TRBJ2-7
cdr3_aa: CASSQLDIRGSYEQYF
cdr3_nt: TGTGCCAGCAGCCAACTAGACATCAGGGGTTCCTACGAGCAGTACTTC

clone_size: NA
v_call: TRBV25-1
d_call: NA
j_call: TRBJ2-7
cdr3_aa: CASSELGTNEQYF
cdr3_nt: TGTGCCAGCAGTGAGTTGGGGACAAACGAGCAGTACTTC

clone_size: NA
v_call: TRBV6-6
d_call: NA
j_call: TRBJ1-2
cdr3_aa: CASSYSREGGYTF
cdr3_nt: TGTGCCAGCAGTTACTCCAGGGAGGGTGGCTACACCTTC

clone_size: NA
v_call: TRBV2
d_call: NA
j_call: TRBJ2-1
cdr3_aa: CASSSYYEQFF
cdr3_nt: TGTGCCAGCAGCTCCTACTATGAGCAGTTCTTC

clone_size: few
v_call: TRBV5-1
d_call: NA
j_call: TRBJ2-5
cdr3_aa: CASGSAQETQYF
cdr3_nt: TGCGCCAGCGGGAGCGCCCAAGAGACCCAGTACTTC

clone_size: NA
v_call: TRBV6-5
d_call: TRBD1
j_call: TRBJ1-2
cdr3_aa: CASSYSARGHSTF
cdr3_nt: TGTGCCAGCAGTTACTCGGCCAGGGGGCACTCCACCTTC

clone_size: NA
v_call: TRBV9
d_call: NA
j_call: TRBJ1-3
cdr3_aa: CASSVVGGTIYF
cdr3_nt: TGTGCCAGCAGCGTAGTAGGGGGCACCATATATTTT

clone_size: NA
v_call: TRBV28
d_call: NA
j_call: TRBJ1-5
cdr3_aa: CASAQDRNQPQHF
cdr3_nt: TGTGCCAGCGCACAGGATCGCAATCAGCCCCAGCATTTT

clone_size: NA
v_call: TRBV21-1
d_call: NA
j_call: TRBJ2-6
cdr3_aa: CASRKGHMVTGANVLTF
cdr3_nt: TGTGCCAGCAGGAAAGGGCACATGGTCACTGGGGCCAACGTCCTGACTTTC

clone_size: NA
v_call: TRBV7-3
d_call: TRBD1
j_call: TRBJ2-7
cdr3_aa: CASSSKQGIEQYF
cdr3_nt: TGTGCCAGCAGCTCAAAACAGGGGATCGAGCAGTACTTC

clone_size: NA
v_call: TRBV4-1
d_call: NA
j_call: TRBJ1-1
cdr3_aa: CASSQVLGSTEAFF
cdr3_nt: TGCGCCAGCAGCCAAGTACTCGGGAGTACTGAAGCTTTCTTT

clone_size: NA
v_call: TRBV7-3
d_call: TRBD1
j_call: TRBJ2-5
cdr3_aa: CASSLLGQGQETQYF
cdr3_nt: TGTGCCAGCAGCTTACTGGGACAGGGCCAAGAGACCCAGTACTTC

clone_size: NA
v_call: TRBV30
d_call: NA
j_call: TRBJ1-1
cdr3_aa: CAWRRGAVGSLSLAFF
cdr3_nt: TGTGCCTGGAGGCGGGGGGCGGTGGGTTCCCTATCCCTAGCTTTCTTT

clone_size: NA
v_call: TRBV7-3
d_call: NA
j_call: TRBJ1-2
cdr3_aa: CASSPSWEEVFHGYTF
cdr3_nt: TGTGCCAGCAGCCCTTCCTGGGAGGAGGTGTTTCATGGCTACACCTTC

clone_size: NA
v_call: TRBV5-1
d_call: NA
j_call: TRBJ1-3
cdr3_aa: CASSWTASGNTIYF
cdr3_nt: TGCGCCAGCAGCTGGACAGCCTCTGGAAACACCATATATTTT

clone_size: NA
v_call: TRBV27
d_call: TRBD2
j_call: TRBJ2-7
cdr3_aa: CASSPLGTSGRAGLREQYF
cdr3_nt: TGTGCCAGCAGCCCACTAGGGACTAGCGGGAGGGCCGGTCTTAGGGAGCAGTACTTC

clone_size: NA
v_call: TRBV7-9
d_call: TRBD2
j_call: TRBJ2-3
cdr3_aa: CSSSLVFEREVADTQYF
cdr3_nt: TGTTCCAGCAGCTTAGTATTCGAGCGGGAGGTCGCAGATACGCAGTATTTT

clone_size: NA
v_call: TRBV27
d_call: TRBD1
j_call: TRBJ1-4
cdr3_aa: CASSLDRGRANEKLFF
cdr3_nt: TGTGCCAGCAGCCTTGACAGGGGGCGGGCTAATGAAAAACTGTTTTTT

clone_size: NA
v_call: TRBV15
d_call: NA
j_call: TRBJ2-1
cdr3_aa: CATSPRDNEQFF
cdr3_nt: TGTGCCACCAGCCCCCGAGACAATGAGCAGTTCTTC

clone_size: NA
v_call: TRBV30
d_call: NA
j_call: TRBJ1-2
cdr3_aa: CAWRGGGSGLTNYGYTF
cdr3_nt: TGTGCCTGGAGGGGGGGAGGGTCGGGCCTAACGAACTATGGCTACACCTTC

clone_size: few
v_call: TRBV11-1
d_call: NA
j_call: TRBJ2-1
cdr3_aa: CASSLGFVGAFEYNEQFF
cdr3_nt: TGTGCCAGCAGCTTGGGTTTTGTGGGGGCCTTCGAATACAATGAGCAGTTCTTC

clone_size: NA
v_call: TRBV29-1
d_call: TRBD2
j_call: TRBJ2-3
cdr3_aa: CSVRSGSRTDTQYF
cdr3_nt: TGCAGCGTTAGGAGCGGGAGCCGCACAGATACGCAGTATTTT